This T cell receptor (beta chain) was captured by sequencing in a study of T cells after yellow fever vaccination. Whole-study context: Libraries from low-cell-number fractions were prepared with the SMART-Seq v4 Ultra Low Input RNA kit. Whole-study findings and limits: Post-booster samples contained most primary-vaccination clones (around 96% CD4, around 89% CD8).

The 5'RACE template-switching step produced TCR cDNA and added a universal primer site and UMIs. MiXCR, applied by TCRdb to the 5' RACE reads, yields one record per CDR3 protein. The sample records about 160,000 distinct CDR3 sequences, 6% to 7.5% being singletons. The CDR3 has 15 amino acids. In germline, CDR1 is MNHEY, CDR2 SVGAGI. With V trimmed by 8 bases and J by 2 bases, 8 bases remained unmatched. This clonotype was recorded at least ten times. Its specificity is not known. This sequence joins TRBV6-5 and TRBJ1-2; 10 bases line up with TRBD1. The clonotype was recovered from a man younger than 30 who received the YFV17D yellow fever vaccine. Here the sequenced sample was CD4+ T cells sorted from PBMCs, taken around 5 days after the first yellow fever vaccination. This chain's CDR3 is CASSSPGQGNYGYTF. CDR3 sequence (DNA): TGTGCCAGCTCCTCCCCGGGACAGGGGAACTATGGCTACACCTTC.